This TCR beta chain was profiled in a study of T-cell memory formation after mild COVID-19. Study-wide context: Most TCR clusters belonged to a single donor. General study results and limits: Largely, contracting CD4+ clones fell within CM and EM, and contracting CD8+ clones within EMRA. Clones that contracted from day 15 to 85 were balanced CD4/CD8, while later expanders leaned CD4+.

TCRalpha and TCRbeta libraries used 5'RACE with constant-segment primers and UMIs. TCRdb processed the 5' RACE reads anew with MiXCR; each CDR3 protein has one entry. The sample contains roughly 140,000 distinct CDR3 sequences, around 15% of which appear only once. This clonotype came up a few times. Its cognate antigen is unknown. The CDR3 extends over 12 amino acids. Per the germline V gene, CDR1 is MNHNY and CDR2 is SVGAGI (reference sequence). V was trimmed by 0 bases and J by 8 bases, leaving 7 bases between them. The specimen was PBMCs or a T cell subset sorted from them (not recorded which). The sequence came from an adult woman who had mild COVID-19 (a few samples of this study predate the infection). Cell type and time point are not known. The V and J genes are TRBV6-6 and TRBJ1-1; D gene uncertain. The CDR3 sequence is CASSYSEAEAFF. Written as DNA, the CDR3 is TGTGCCAGCAGTTACTCCGAAGCCGAAGCTTTCTTT.